The 32 T cell receptor beta chains given below trace back to one sample, sequenced in a study of T cell responses to AZD1222 COVID-19 vaccine. Measured with immunoSEQ multiplex PCR; TCRdb has only the in-frame clones, and not every one. The sample includes around 60,000 clones, roughly 90% of them seen just once. Sequencing used peripheral blood, obtained on day 0 of AZD1222 vaccination. The origin of the receptors is an adult in good health.

This clone occurred once. The chain has TRBV24-1 and TRBJ2-3, with 9 bases lining up with TRBD2. With V trimmed by 3 bases and J by 6 bases, 9 bases remained unmatched. This CDR3 is built from 16 residues. Germline values: CDR1 KGHDR, CDR2 SFDVKD. The CDR3 is CATSDSTGTSMDTQYF. The CDR3 DNA reads TGTGCCACCAGTGATAGTACCGGGACTAGCATGGATACGCAGTATTTT.

This chain connects TRBV5-4 to TRBJ2-1; 13 nucleotides match TRBD2. Germline V CDR1 and CDR2: SGHNT, YYREEE (reference sequence). V lost 6 bases and J lost 7; bases outside the gene matches: 10. The CDR3 contains 16 residues. The CDR3 here is CASKTSGGAGVNEQFF. The CDR3 nucleotides read TGTGCCAGCAAAACTAGCGGGGGGGCCGGAGTTAATGAGCAGTTCTTC.

This chain uses TRBV6-5 with TRBJ2-7; D possibly corresponds to TRBD2 (6 bases). V was cut by 6 bases and J by 0 bases, with 9 bases left in between. Per the germline V gene, CDR1 is MNHEY and CDR2 is SVGAGI. The CDR3 covers 13 residues. CDR3 amino acids: CASRTGVSYEQYF. The CDR3 nucleotides read TGTGCCAGCAGGACGGGGGTCTCCTACGAGCAGTACTTC.

V is TRBV5-1 and J is TRBJ2-3; no clear D. The CDR3 has 15 amino acids. Trimming took 5 bases from V and 0 from J, leaving 13 bases between them. Germline CDR1 SGHRS, CDR2 YFSETQ. The CDR3, as DNA: TGCGCCAGCAGGGTGGCCCCCTCTAGCACAGATACGCAGTATTTT. Encoded protein: CASRVAPSSTDTQYF.

The chain couples TRBV5-8 to TRBJ1-4, with 8 bases aligning to TRBD1. There are 14 residues in the CDR3. The junction had 6 bases not matched to a gene; V was cut back by 4 bases and J by 7 bases. Germline CDR1 and CDR2: SGHTS and YDEGEE. CDR3 in amino acids: CASSSQGAREKLFF. As DNA, the CDR3 is TGTGCCAGCAGCAGCCAGGGGGCGCGTGAAAAACTGTTTTTT.

The V and J genes are TRBV6-5 and TRBJ2-2; D is possibly TRBD1 (5 bases). The germline V and J ends were trimmed by 0 bases and 3 bases, with 8 bases remaining between them. The germline V gene encodes CDR1 MNHEY and CDR2 SVGAGI. This CDR3 is 15 amino acids long. The CDR3 DNA reads as TGTGCCAGCAGTTACTCCAGGGTGTACACCGGGGAGCTGTTTTTT. Its protein product is CASSYSRVYTGELFF.

This clone is classed as medium-sized. CDR3 sequence (DNA): TGTGCTAGTGGTTTGCCGGGGGCGTACTATGGCTACACCTTC. Its protein product is CASGLPGAYYGYTF. V is TRBV12-5 and J is TRBJ1-2; tentative D call: TRBD1 (6 bases). V lost 2 bases, J lost 3 bases, and 10 bases lay in between. CDR1 is LGHNT and CDR2 is FRNRAP in the germline V gene. This CDR3 is 14 amino acids long.

The chain uses TRBV7-9 and TRBJ1-2; TRBD1 agrees at 8 bases. Per germline, CDR1 SEHNR and CDR2 FQNEAQ (reference sequence). The junction had 6 bases not matched to a gene; V was cut back by 2 bases and J by 4 bases. CDR3 size: 15 residues. CDR3 amino acids: CASSLSGDRGYGYTF. The CDR3 region has the DNA TGTGCCAGCAGCTTATCGGGAGACAGGGGCTATGGCTACACCTTC. The complete variable domain, with remaining parts taken from reference TRBV7-9 and TRBJ1-2, reads DTGVSQNPRHKITKRGQNVTFRCDPISEHNRLYWYRQTLGQGPEFLTYFQNEAQLEKSRLLSDRFSAERPKGSFSTLEIQRTEQGDSAMYLCASSLSGDRGYGYTFGSGTRLTVV.

V is TRBV5-4 and J is TRBJ2-7; D call uncertain. The germline V and J ends were trimmed by 0 bases and 2 bases, with 12 bases remaining between them. The germline gives CDR1 SGHNT, CDR2 YYREEE (reference sequence). CDR3 size: 15 residues. Written as DNA, the CDR3 is TGTGCCAGCAGCTTGGCGGGTGGTAACGCCTACGAGCAGTACTTC. Translation gives CASSLAGGNAYEQYF.

The V call is TRBV7-3, the J call TRBJ1-1; TRBD1 agrees at 11 bases. The junction had 0 bases not matched to a gene; V was cut back by 8 bases and J by 1 base. The germline gives CDR1 SGHTA, CDR2 FQGTGA. This CDR3 has 13 residues. The CDR3 region has the DNA TGTGCCAGCGGACAGGGGGCGAACACTGAAGCTTTCTTT. Translating it yields CASGQGANTEAFF.

The chain employs TRBV29-1 and TRBJ1-4, with TRBD1 matching over 8 bases. Trimming cost V 6 bases and J 7 bases; bases outside gene matches: 7. The CDR3 is 13 residues long. CDR1 is SQVTM, CDR2 ANQGSEA, per germline. The CDR3 is CSVNTGGGEKLFF. In DNA, the CDR3 is TGCAGCGTAAATACAGGGGGGGGTGAAAAACTGTTTTTT.

The sample holds one count of this clone. V is TRBV7-6 and J is TRBJ1-2; no firm D call. V was pared by 4 bases and J by 8 bases, with 17 bases between. The CDR3 loop spans 14 amino acids. Germline CDR1 is SGHVS and CDR2 is FNYEAQ. This CDR3 is CASSSEMEGRGYTF. CDR3 DNA: TGTGCCAGCAGCTCGGAAATGGAGGGCAGGGGCTACACCTTC.

This chain connects TRBV7-9 to TRBJ1-2; D gene uncertain. V was pared by 5 bases and J by 4 bases, with 8 bases between. The CDR3 has 12 amino acids. CDR1 SEHNR and CDR2 FQNEAQ come from the germline V gene (reference sequence). The DNA for the CDR3 is TGTGCCAGCAGCGCAGACTTCTATGGCTACACCTTC. Translating gives CASSADFYGYTF.

The gene calls are TRBV3-1 (or the pseudogene TRBV3-2) and TRBJ1-1; D gene uncertain. V lost 1 base, J lost 4 bases, and 10 bases lay in between. CDR1 is LGHDT and CDR2 is YNNKEL in the germline V gene (reference sequence). The CDR3 is 14 residues long. The CDR3: CASSQGGVGTEAFF. The CDR3, as DNA: TGTGCCAGCAGCCAAGGGGGAGTTGGCACTGAAGCTTTCTTT.

The chain couples TRBV29-1 to TRBJ1-2; TRBD1 might be the D (5 bases). The germline V gene has CDR1 SQVTM and CDR2 ANQGSEA. CDR3 size: 13 residues. Trimming took off 4 bases at V and 3 bases at J, with 12 bases between the two ends. CDR3 nucleotide sequence: TGCAGCGTTGTTAAAGGGGCGGACTATGGCTACACCTTC. Encoded protein: CSVVKGADYGYTF. Variable domain in full (rest from reference TRBV29-1 and TRBJ1-2): SAVISQKPSRDICQRGTSLTIQCQVDSQVTMMFWYRQQPGQSLTLIATANQGSEATYESGFVIDKFPISRPNLTFSTLTVSNMSPEDSSIYLCSVVKGADYGYTFGSGTRLTVV.

DNA of the CDR3: TGTGCCAGCTCACCACTCGACAGGGCGAGGTACAATGAGCAGTTCTTC. Protein sequence: CASSPLDRARYNEQFF. The chain is built from TRBV18 and TRBJ2-1; 7 bases are a match to TRBD1. CDR3 length: 16 amino acids. V lost 1 base to trimming and J lost 4 bases; unmatched junction nucleotides: 7. Looked up from germline, CDR1 is KGHSH and CDR2 is LQKENI.

V gene TRBV5-1 combines with J gene TRBJ2-1; 14 nucleotides match TRBD2. CDR3 size: 16 residues. Germline CDR1 SGHRS, CDR2 YFSETQ. The junction had 5 bases not matched to a gene; V was cut back by 0 bases and J by 9 bases. The CDR3 region is CASSLAPGLAGAEQFF. The CDR3 DNA is TGCGCCAGCAGCTTGGCCCCGGGACTAGCGGGGGCTGAGCAGTTCTTC.

The chain links TRBV19 to TRBJ2-2; 7 bases align to TRBD2. Germline V gene data show CDR1 as LNHDA and CDR2 as SQIVND (reference sequence). V was pared by 6 bases and J by 0 bases, with 4 bases of the junction left unmatched. The CDR3 runs to 15 residues. The CDR3 coding sequence is TGTGCCAGTAGGGGAGGGACGGCGAACACCGGGGAGCTGTTTTTT. This sequence encodes CASRGGTANTGELFF. Drawing the rest from reference TRBV19 and TRBJ2-2, the complete variable domain is DGGITQSPKYLFRKEGQNVTLSCEQNLNHDAMYWYRQDPGQGLRLIYYSQIVNDFQKGDIAEGYSVSREKKESFPLTVTSAQKNPTAFYLCASRGGTANTGELFFGEGSRLTVL.

This chain joins TRBV5-4 and TRBJ1-1; D remains ambiguous. The CDR3 loop spans 12 amino acids. V lost 4 bases to trimming and J lost 0 bases, with 4 bases between them. Per germline, CDR1 SGHNT and CDR2 YYREEE (reference sequence). CDR3 sequence (DNA): TGTGCCAGCAGCCTCATGAACACTGAAGCTTTCTTT. Its protein is CASSLMNTEAFF.

This chain links TRBV6-2 or TRBV6-3 with TRBJ1-1, with a possible D match to TRBD1 (5 bases). The ends were cut back, 6 bases at V and 7 bases at J, with 27 bases in the middle. The CDR3 consists of 17 residues. Germline assignment: CDR1 MNHEY and CDR2 SVGEGT. The CDR3, as DNA: TGTGCCAGCAGCCCTGGCCCAGGTGGGACCGGGGTTGATGAAGCTTTCTTT. This codes for CASSPGPGGTGVDEAFF.

The V and J genes are TRBV27 and TRBJ1-1; the D is unclear. The CDR3 extends over 15 amino acids. From germline, CDR1 is MNHEY and CDR2 SMNVEV (reference sequence). V was clipped by 2 bases and J by 3 bases, with 13 bases between them. CDR3 in amino acids: CASSLRQAADTEAFF. CDR3 DNA: TGTGCCAGCAGTTTAAGGCAGGCGGCGGACACTGAAGCTTTCTTT.

The V call is TRBV6-2 or TRBV6-3, the J call TRBJ1-5, with a weak D call TRBD1 (5 bases). V lost 0 bases, J lost 1 base, and 10 bases lay in between. Germline CDR1 reads MNHEY; CDR2 reads SVGEGT. The CDR3 runs 16 residues. The DNA of the CDR3 is TGTGCCAGCAGTTACTCGCCAGGGATAAGCAATCAGCCCCAGCATTTT. Protein: CASSYSPGISNQPQHF.

The sample holds one count of this clone. The V call is TRBV6-2 or TRBV6-3, the J call TRBJ2-6, with D possibly matching TRBD2 (5 bases). CDR1 and CDR2 from the germline V gene are MNHEY and SVGEGT. V lost 5 bases and J 0 bases, leaving 8 bases between the germline ends. The CDR3 contains 15 residues. In DNA, the CDR3 is TGTGCCAGCAGTCCCCGGGGCTCTGGGGCCAACGTCCTGACTTTC. Translating it yields CASSPRGSGANVLTF.

The chain uses TRBV3-1 (or the pseudogene TRBV3-2) and TRBJ1-2, with a weak D call TRBD1 (5 bases). CDR1 is LGHDT, CDR2 YNNKEL, per germline (reference sequence). The V gene lost 4 bases and the J gene lost 4 bases, with 19 bases spanning the gap. The length of the CDR3 is 16 residues. This CDR3 reads CASSRLSGGPAYGYTF. The CDR3 coding sequence is TGTGCCAGCAGCCGATTGAGTGGGGGACCGGCCTATGGCTACACCTTC.

The chain couples TRBV19 to TRBJ2-7; a weak D match, TRBD2 (6 bases). CDR3 length: 13 residues. Germline assignment: CDR1 LNHDA and CDR2 SQIVND (reference sequence). V was trimmed by 5 bases and J by 6 bases, leaving 14 bases between them. The CDR3 DNA sequence: TGTGCCAGTAGTCCCCCGGGAGAAACCGAGCAGTACTTC. Protein sequence: CASSPPGETEQYF.

V usage is TRBV2 and J usage is TRBJ1-2; no reliable D call. V lost 3 bases, J lost 6 bases, and 14 bases lay in between. Looked up from germline, CDR1 is SNHLY and CDR2 is FYNNEI. The CDR3 is made up of 14 amino acids. CDR3 nucleotides: TGTGCCAGCAGTGAGAACCTCCCCGTCGATGGCTACACCTTC. It encodes CASSENLPVDGYTF.

The gene calls are TRBV5-1 and TRBJ1-1; TRBD1 aligns across 8 bases. This CDR3 has 15 residues. V was pared by 4 bases and J by 4 bases, with 9 bases of the junction left unmatched. Germline V gene data show CDR1 as SGHRS and CDR2 as YFSETQ. The CDR3 sequence is CASSPGDRRVTEAFF. CDR3 coding DNA: TGCGCCAGCAGCCCGGGGGACAGGAGGGTCACTGAAGCTTTCTTT. Looking up the rest from reference TRBV5-1 and TRBJ1-1 gives the full variable domain: KAGVTQTPRYLIKTRGQQVTLSCSPISGHRSVSWYQQTPGQGLQFLFEYFSETQRNKGNFPGRFSGRQFSNSRSEMNVSTLELGDSALYLCASSPGDRRVTEAFFGQGTRLTVV.

The chain links TRBV21-1 to TRBJ1-3; the table's D gene call, TRBD1, was not cross checked with the DNA. TRBV21-1 is shown as a pseudogene. The CDR3 is 16 amino acids. The DNA of the CDR3 is TGTGCCACTCGGGTACAGGGGCCTTACTCTGGAAACACCATATATTTT. Protein sequence: CATRVQGPYSGNTIYF.

The rearrangement links TRBV6-6 to TRBJ2-2; the match to TRBD1 covers 7 bases. The J segment lost 2 bases and the V segment lost 5 bases, leaving 5 bases of the junction unmatched. The CDR3 spans 15 residues. CDR1 is MNHNY, CDR2 SVGAGI, per germline (reference sequence). The CDR3 reads CASSANRGNTGELFF. The DNA of the CDR3 is TGTGCCAGCAGTGCCAACAGGGGTAACACCGGGGAGCTGTTTTTT.

The rearrangement links TRBV6-5 to TRBJ1-1, with D possibly matching TRBD1 (6 bases). CDR1 and CDR2 from the germline V gene are MNHEY and SVGAGI. The CDR3 has 15 amino acids. V was trimmed by 0 bases and J by 5 bases, leaving 13 bases between them. CDR3 in amino acids: CASSYSPRGRTEAFF. CDR3 nucleotide sequence: TGTGCCAGCAGTTACTCACCCAGGGGAAGGACTGAAGCTTTCTTT.

This chain links TRBV27 with TRBJ1-1, with D possibly TRBD1 on 5 matching bases. This CDR3 contains 14 residues. V was trimmed by 2 bases and J by 4 bases, leaving 11 bases between them. Germline V gene sequence: CDR1 MNHEY, CDR2 SMNVEV (reference sequence). The CDR3 DNA is TGTGCCAGCAGTTTAGCCAGAGGGGTCACTGAAGCTTTCTTT. Amino acids: CASSLARGVTEAFF.

The V gene is TRBV19, the J gene TRBJ2-3; 8 positions agree with TRBD2. J lost 4 bases, V lost 4 bases, and 7 bases had no gene match. This CDR3 is built from 15 residues. Germline loops: CDR1 LNHDA, CDR2 SQIVND (reference sequence). DNA for the CDR3: TGTGCCAGTAGTAGAGTAAGCGGGGGCTCAGATACGCAGTATTTT. It specifies CASSRVSGGSDTQYF.